This T cell receptor beta chain came from a study of control samples from healthy donors and cancer patients. The data were produced by immunoSEQ multiplex PCR, yet TCRdb's version contains in-frame clones alone and is incomplete. The sample has about 80,000 clones, roughly 89% seen once. The CDR3 is 12 amino acids. Germline CDR1 MGHDK, CDR2 SYGVNS. V lost 3 bases and J lost 4, with 4 bases in between. Sequenced input: blood. The receptor comes from a man aged 45-65 years in good health. The J gene is TRBJ2-1, the V gene TRBV25-1; D ambiguous. The CDR3 here is CASSDKYNEQFF. Written as DNA, the CDR3 is TGTGCCAGCAGTGACAAATACAATGAGCAGTTCTTC.